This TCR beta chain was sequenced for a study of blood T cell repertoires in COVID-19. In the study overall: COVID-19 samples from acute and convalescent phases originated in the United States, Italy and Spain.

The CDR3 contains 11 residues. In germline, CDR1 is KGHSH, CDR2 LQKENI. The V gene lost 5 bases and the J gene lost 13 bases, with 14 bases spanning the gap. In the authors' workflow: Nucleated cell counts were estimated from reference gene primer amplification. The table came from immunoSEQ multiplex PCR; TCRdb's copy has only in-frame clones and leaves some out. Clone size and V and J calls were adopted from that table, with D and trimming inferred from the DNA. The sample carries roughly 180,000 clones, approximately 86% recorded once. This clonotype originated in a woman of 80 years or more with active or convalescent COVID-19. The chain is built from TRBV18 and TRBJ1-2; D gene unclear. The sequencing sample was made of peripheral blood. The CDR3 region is CASSSEAKCTF. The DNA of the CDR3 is TGTGCCAGCTCATCGGAGGCTAAGTGCACCTTC.